The rows below give T cell receptor beta chains drawn from one sample of a study of immune cell composition in non-small cell lung cancer. Generated by immunoSEQ multiplex PCR, the TCRdb table keeps only in-frame clones and is missing some. Of a few thousand clones listed, approximately 83% are singletons. Sequenced input: lung tumor tissue. Every receptor here comes from a human donor with non-small cell lung cancer. The CDR3 runs from the conserved cysteine through the conserved F or W. The D gene is left open where the match is weak. Only part of the rows carry a size: once, few, many, or a class if the clone is expanded.

clone size	V gene	J gene	D gene	CDR3 protein	CDR3 DNA
once	TRBV10-1	TRBJ1-4	-	CASKGELNEKLFF	TGCGCCAGCAAGGGGGAACTTAATGAAAAACTGTTTTTT
-	TRBV7-9	TRBJ1-1	-	CASSLTGSEAFF	TGTGCCAGCAGCTTGACAGGTTCCGAAGCTTTCTTT
-	TRBV6-1	TRBJ2-5	-	CASSEGGRETQYF	TGTGCCAGCAGTGAGGGAGGTCGGGAGACCCAGTACTTC
-	TRBV7-2	TRBJ2-3	TRBD1	CASSADRAGDTQYF	TGTGCCAGCAGCGCCGACAGGGCGGGAGATACGCAGTATTTT
-	TRBV7-9	TRBJ1-5	-	CAAGSEKNQPQHF	TGTGCCGCCGGGTCCGAAAAGAATCAGCCCCAGCATTTT
-	TRBV11-1	TRBJ2-1	TRBD2	CASSLLGLAEFNEQFF	TGTGCCAGCAGCTTGTTGGGACTAGCGGAATTCAATGAGCAGTTCTTC
-	TRBV6-6	TRBJ2-1	TRBD1	CASSPGQGTGNEQFF	TGTGCCAGCAGCCCAGGACAGGGAACGGGAAATGAGCAGTTCTTC
-	TRBV18	TRBJ1-2	-	CASSPEPDSDYGYTF	TGTGCCAGCTCACCAGAACCGGACAGCGACTATGGCTACACCTTC
-	TRBV20-1	TRBJ2-1	-	CSASLTHEQFF	TGCAGTGCTAGCCTCACACACGAGCAGTTCTTC
-	TRBV28	TRBJ2-5	-	CASSLWVPRRDSEETQYF	TGTGCCAGCAGTTTATGGGTTCCCCGCCGGGACTCTGAAGAGACCCAGTACTTC
-	TRBV7-2	TRBJ2-7	TRBD1	CASSWDRAFYEQYF	TGTGCCAGCAGCTGGGACAGGGCCTTTTACGAGCAGTACTTC
-	TRBV5-5	TRBJ2-2	-	CASSLGAPRGQTELFF	TGTGCCAGCAGCTTGGGAGCCCCCCGAGGCCAAACGGAGCTGTTTTTT
once	TRBV27	TRBJ2-7	-	CASSRSQGVYEQYF	TGTGCCAGCAGTCGCTCACAGGGCGTCTACGAGCAGTACTTC
-	TRBV19	TRBJ2-7	TRBD1	CASSYGQGYEQYF	TGTGCCAGTAGTTACGGACAGGGCTACGAGCAGTACTTC
-	TRBV29-1	TRBJ1-2	-	CSAGHDYGYTF	TGCAGCGCTGGACACGACTATGGCTACACCTTC
-	TRBV28	TRBJ2-5	-	CASQYQETQYF	TGTGCCAGCCAGTACCAAGAGACCCAGTACTTC
few	TRBV7-2	TRBJ1-1	-	CASSPRYTEAFF	TGTGCCAGCAGCCCCAGGTACACTGAAGCTTTCTTT
-	TRBV6-6	TRBJ1-2	TRBD1	CASSYSQGGYGHTF	TGTGCCAGCAGTTACTCGCAGGGGGGCTATGGCCACACCTTC
-	TRBV14	TRBJ2-7	-	CASSQVGGYEQYF	TGTGCCAGCAGCCAAGTCGGCGGATACGAGCAGTACTTC
-	TRBV29-1	TRBJ2-3	-	CSTRTEEDTQYF	TGCAGCACTAGGACAGAAGAAGATACGCAGTATTTT
once	TRBV20-1	TRBJ2-7	-	CSAQRGYEQYF	TGCAGTGCTCAACGGGGGTACGAGCAGTACTTC